This T cell receptor (beta chain) was retrieved from a study of blood T cell repertoires in COVID-19. Turning to the study itself: There were acute and convalescent COVID-19 samples, and they came from the United States, Italy and Spain. T cells, B-cell-depleted T cells, or PBMCs provided the cDNA or gDNA that served as material.

The CDR3 loop spans 13 amino acids. CDR1 SGHRS and CDR2 YFSETQ come from the germline V gene. V lost 5 bases to trimming and J lost 4 bases, with 10 bases between them. This clone was counted only a few times. Authors' analysis steps: Counts of nucleated cells, estimated from reference gene primer amplification, were obtained. Measured with immunoSEQ multiplex PCR; TCRdb has only the in-frame clones, and not every one. V and J calls and clone size are as listed in that table; D and trimming were resolved from the DNA. The table has more than 85,000 clones, 80% to 85% seen once. This TCR was sampled from an elderly woman with acute or convalescent COVID-19. Sequencing used peripheral blood. J is TRBJ2-1 and V is TRBV5-1; D perhaps matches TRBD2 (5 bases). CDR3 bases: TGCGCCAGCAGTATAGGACTTTACAATGAGCAGTTCTTC. It translates to CASSIGLYNEQFF.